These T cell receptor beta chains were read from a single sample in a study of cytomegalovirus exposure and HLA in healthy donors. Assay: immunoSEQ multiplex PCR; the TCRdb copy retains only in-frame clones and omits some. Of 200,000 to 300,000 clones detected, around 80% appear once; the ten largest clones hold about 0.45%. The sample was PBMCs. Source of these receptors: a boy younger than 18 in good health and CMV-seronegative. Each CDR3 is given with its conserved first and last residue. The D gene is left open where the match is weak. Expanded clones get a size class; other rows say once, few or many, or leave the size out.

>.|.|TRBV5-1|TRBJ2-2
CASGAETADTGELFF
TGCGCCAGCGGCGCAGAAACGGCGGACACCGGGGAGCTGTTTTTT
>.|.|TRBV2|TRBJ2-6
CASSDTGANVLTF
TGTGCCAGCAGTGATACTGGGGCCAACGTCCTGACTTTC
>.|.|TRBV5-1|TRBJ2-7
CASSLLLSGAAYEQYF
TGCGCCAGCAGCTTGCTCCTGTCGGGAGCCGCCTACGAGCAGTACTTC
>.|TRBD2|TRBV5-6|TRBJ2-3
CASSARTSGSTDTQYF
TGTGCCAGCAGCGCCCGGACTAGCGGGAGTACAGATACGCAGTATTTT
>.|.|TRBV7-2|TRBJ2-6
CASSFDTAGANVLTF
TGTGCCAGCAGCTTCGATACGGCTGGGGCCAACGTCCTGACTTTC
>.|TRBD2|TRBV7-2|TRBJ2-3
CASSLSAGNTDTQYF
TGTGCCAGCAGCCTCTCAGCGGGAAACACAGATACGCAGTATTTT
>.|.|TRBV7-9|TRBJ2-7
CASSAVWGRYEQYF
TGTGCCAGCAGCGCGGTGTGGGGGCGTTACGAGCAGTACTTC
>.|.|TRBV29-1|TRBJ1-2
CSVDIHSYGYTF
TGCAGCGTTGACATCCATAGCTATGGCTACACCTTC
>.|.|TRBV2|TRBJ2-5
CASSEIGGLETQYF
TGTGCCAGCAGTGAAATTGGGGGACTGGAGACCCAGTACTTC
>.|TRBD1|TRBV5-1|TRBJ1-1
CASSEGQPGEAFF
TGCGCCAGCAGCGAGGGACAGCCAGGTGAAGCTTTCTTT
>few|.|TRBV2|TRBJ1-5
CASSPSSVTGSIRPQHF
TGTGCCAGCAGCCCCTCTTCCGTCACAGGGTCCATCCGGCCCCAGCATTTT
>.|.|TRBV27|TRBJ2-7
CASSLGPLIHEQYF
TGTGCCAGCAGTTTAGGGCCGCTGATCCACGAGCAGTACTTC
>.|TRBD1|TRBV6-6|TRBJ2-3
CASSLTGVGDTQYF
TGTGCCAGCAGCCTGACAGGGGTTGGAGATACGCAGTATTTT
>.|TRBD1|TRBV11-2|TRBJ2-1
CASSEQGVVVYNEQFF
TGTGCCAGCAGCGAACAGGGGGTCGTCGTCTACAATGAGCAGTTCTTC
>.|.|TRBV2|TRBJ2-7
CASRPSFAEQYF
TGTGCCAGCAGGCCTAGTTTCGCCGAGCAGTACTTC
>.|TRBD2|TRBV5-1|TRBJ2-1
CASSLFRPLTGTSGGRGGLIPFF
TGCGCCAGCAGCTTGTTCCGCCCCTTAACCGGGACTAGCGGGGGCCGGGGGGGTTTGATTCCGTTCTTC
>.|.|TRBV30|TRBJ2-1
CAWSWGTYNEQFF
TGTGCCTGGAGTTGGGGCACCTACAATGAGCAGTTCTTC
>once|.|TRBV21-1|TRBJ1-4
CASSKDGGACEKLFF
TGTGCCAGCAGCAAAGATGGGGGGGCCTGTGAAAAACTGTTTTTT
>.|.|TRBV2|TRBJ2-7
CASSINREGEQYF
TGTGCCAGCAGTATTAACAGGGAAGGAGAGCAGTACTTC
>few|TRBD1|TRBV28|TRBJ2-3
CASSPTGISTDTQYF
TGTGCCAGCAGCCCGACAGGGATAAGCACAGATACGCAGTATTTT
>.|.|TRBV2|TRBJ2-5
CASSTTGSQETQYF
TGTGCCAGCAGTACGACAGGTTCTCAAGAGACCCAGTACTTC
>few|.|TRBV6-5|TRBJ2-7
CASSYRSGSLAYEQYF
TGTGCCAGCAGTTACCGCTCGGGGAGTCTTGCCTACGAGCAGTACTTC
>.|.|TRBV7-9|TRBJ2-2
CASSPDISTGELFF
TGTGCCAGCAGCCCGGACATATCCACCGGGGAGCTGTTTTTT
>.|.|TRBV4-2|TRBJ1-1
CASSQLPSRGTEAFF
TGTGCCAGCAGCCAACTCCCGAGCCGTGGCACTGAAGCTTTCTTT
>.|.|TRBV4-1|TRBJ1-5
CASSLTPGSQPQHF
TGCGCCAGCAGCCTAACGCCGGGGAGTCAGCCCCAGCATTTT
>once|.|TRBV6-1|TRBJ2-7
CASNSLRPVTYEQYF
TGTGCCAGCAATAGTTTGAGGCCTGTTACCTACGAGCAGTACTTC
>few|.|TRBV6-5|TRBJ2-7
CASSIQGYEQYF
TGTGCCAGCAGCATACAGGGCTACGAGCAGTACTTC
>.|.|TRBV6-6|TRBJ2-1
CASSYSRGSYNEQFF
TGTGCCAGCAGTTACTCGAGAGGAAGCTACAATGAGCAGTTCTTC
>.|TRBD2|TRBV9|TRBJ2-7
CASSPTHIAGPGGEQYF
TGTGCCAGCAGCCCTACTCATATAGCGGGGCCTGGCGGGGAGCAGTACTTC
>.|TRBD2|TRBV5-1|TRBJ2-5
CASSLRTSGMGETQYF
TGCGCCAGCAGCTTGAGGACTAGCGGGATGGGGGAGACCCAGTACTTC
>.|TRBD1|TRBV7-9|TRBJ1-3
CASTGGPTPSGNTIYF
TGTGCCAGCACAGGGGGCCCTACACCCTCTGGAAACACCATATATTTT
>.|TRBD1|TRBV2|TRBJ1-2
CASSVPDRGHGYTF
TGTGCCAGCAGTGTCCCCGACAGGGGGCATGGCTACACCTTC
>.|.|TRBV27|TRBJ2-7
CASRGGGGANEQYF
TGTGCCAGCAGAGGAGGGGGAGGGGCGAATGAGCAGTACTTC
>.|.|TRBV11-3|TRBJ2-7
CASSLRERVKVPEQYF
TGTGCCAGCAGCTTGAGAGAGCGGGTAAAGGTACCCGAGCAGTACTTC
>.|.|TRBV4-1|TRBJ2-3
CASSQARGGLGTDTQYF
TGCGCCAGCAGCCAAGCTCGCGGGGGCCTCGGGACAGATACGCAGTATTTT
>.|TRBD1|TRBV19|TRBJ1-1
CASSAYRTGEAFF
TGTGCCAGTAGCGCATACAGGACAGGGGAGGCTTTCTTT
>.|TRBD2|TRBV11-2|TRBJ2-3
CASSLGTSGKADTQYF
TGTGCCAGCAGCTTAGGGACTAGCGGGAAGGCAGATACGCAGTATTTT
>few|.|TRBV19|TRBJ1-2
CASSVGQGDGYTF
TGTGCCAGTAGTGTCGGCCAGGGTGATGGCTACACCTTC
>once|.|TRBV27|TRBJ1-1
CASSFPGNTEAFF
TGTGCCAGCAGTTTCCCCGGGAACACTGAAGCTTTCTTT
>.|TRBD1|TRBV2|TRBJ2-6
CASSEAWGQGSSGANVLTF
TGTGCCAGCAGTGAAGCTTGGGGACAGGGCAGCTCTGGGGCCAACGTCCTGACTTTC
>.|.|TRBV18|TRBJ2-5
CASSPLGAGAQETQYF
TGTGCCAGCTCACCCCTTGGGGCGGGGGCCCAAGAGACCCAGTACTTC
>.|.|TRBV9|TRBJ1-2
CASSGHRGRYGYTF
TGTGCCAGCAGCGGACATCGGGGGAGGTATGGCTACACCTTC
>.|TRBD2|TRBV9|TRBJ2-7
CASSVGASGYEQYF
TGTGCCAGCAGCGTAGGTGCTAGCGGCTACGAGCAGTACTTC
>.|TRBD1|TRBV5-1|TRBJ1-6
CASSFLGQGSPFTNSPLHF
TGCGCCAGCAGCTTTCTGGGACAGGGGAGCCCGTTCACCAATTCACCCCTCCACTTT
>.|.|TRBV6-1|TRBJ1-1
CASSTYWGAFF
TGTGCCAGCAGTACCTATTGGGGCGCTTTCTTT
>.|.|TRBV29-1|TRBJ2-7
CSVVTSYEQYF
TGCAGCGTTGTTACATCCTACGAGCAGTACTTC